This T cell receptor beta chain was documented in a study of blood T cell repertoires in COVID-19. Overall study context: T cells, B-cell-depleted T cells, or PBMCs supplied cDNA or gDNA.

Seattle enrolled patients during active infection and tracked them longitudinally. This clone was recorded only once. The CDR3 runs to 12 residues. V gave up 5 bases and J gave up 7 bases, with 10 bases separating them. Germline values: CDR1 SEHNR, CDR2 FQNEAQ (reference sequence). Profiling relied on immunoSEQ multiplex PCR, and the TCRdb table lists in-frame clones only, not all of them. The repertoire has 350,000 to 500,000 clones, 70% to 90% of them found once; the top ten carry 0.75% to 0.85%. Sequencing was done on a sample of peripheral blood. The V gene is TRBV7-9, the J gene TRBJ2-3, with a tentative D call TRBD1 (6 bases). This TCR was recovered from a man between 18 and 35 years old with COVID-19, enrolled during active disease. In DNA form, the CDR3 reads TGTGCCAGCAGCGCCGGGACACATACGCAGTATTTT. This codes for CASSAGTHTQYF.